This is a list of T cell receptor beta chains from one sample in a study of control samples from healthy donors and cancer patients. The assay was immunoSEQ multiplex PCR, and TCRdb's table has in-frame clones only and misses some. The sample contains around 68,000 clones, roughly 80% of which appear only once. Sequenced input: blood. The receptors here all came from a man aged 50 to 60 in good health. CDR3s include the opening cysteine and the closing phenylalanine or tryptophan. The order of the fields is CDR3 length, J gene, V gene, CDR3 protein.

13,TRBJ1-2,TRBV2,CASSEGTGDAYTF
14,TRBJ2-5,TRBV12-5,CASGRGEGGETQYF
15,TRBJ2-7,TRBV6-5,CASSQPGEFSHEQYF
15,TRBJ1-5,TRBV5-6,CASSLAFYSNQPQHF
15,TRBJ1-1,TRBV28,CASSSGGEGATEAFF
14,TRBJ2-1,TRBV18,CASSPMGRGDEQFF
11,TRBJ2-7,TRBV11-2,CASLGGVEQYF
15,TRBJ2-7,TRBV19,CASSPAGTGDYEQYF
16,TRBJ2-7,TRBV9,CASSVSGGVSYYEQYF
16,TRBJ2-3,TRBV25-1,CASSEYGTGGEDTQYF
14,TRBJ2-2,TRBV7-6,CASSLLGSAGELFF
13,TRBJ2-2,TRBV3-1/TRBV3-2,CASSQVRTGELFF
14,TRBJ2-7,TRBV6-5,CATGGLERAYEQYF
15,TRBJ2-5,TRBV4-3,CASSQDIGYQETQYF
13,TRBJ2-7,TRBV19,CASSIRQSNEQYF
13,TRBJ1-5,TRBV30,CAWSYSLGQPQHF
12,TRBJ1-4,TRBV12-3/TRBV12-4,CASSLVREKLFF
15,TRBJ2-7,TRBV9,CASSPSGGLFGEQYF
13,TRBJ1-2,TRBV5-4,CASRTGTENGYTF
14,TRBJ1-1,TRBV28,CASKLSVKNTEAFF
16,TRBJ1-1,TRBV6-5,CASSYSSGGAFTEAFF